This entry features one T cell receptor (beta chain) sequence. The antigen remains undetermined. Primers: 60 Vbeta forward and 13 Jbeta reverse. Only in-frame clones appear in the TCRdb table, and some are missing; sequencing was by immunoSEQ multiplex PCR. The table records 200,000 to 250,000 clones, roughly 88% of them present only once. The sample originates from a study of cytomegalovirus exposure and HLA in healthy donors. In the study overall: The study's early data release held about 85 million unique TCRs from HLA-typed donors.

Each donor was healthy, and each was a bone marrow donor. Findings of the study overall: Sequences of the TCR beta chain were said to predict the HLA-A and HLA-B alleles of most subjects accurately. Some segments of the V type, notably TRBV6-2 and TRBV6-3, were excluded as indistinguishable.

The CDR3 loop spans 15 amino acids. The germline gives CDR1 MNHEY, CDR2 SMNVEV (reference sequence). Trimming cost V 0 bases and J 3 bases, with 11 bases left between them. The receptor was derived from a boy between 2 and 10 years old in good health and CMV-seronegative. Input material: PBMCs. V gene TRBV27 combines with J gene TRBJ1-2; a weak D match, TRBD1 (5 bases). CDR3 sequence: CASSLSRRVDYGYTF. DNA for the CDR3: TGTGCCAGCAGTTTATCACGCAGGGTTGACTATGGCTACACCTTC.